The following is a T cell receptor (beta chain) sequence with its context. These data come from a study of sequential checkpoint blockade in melanoma. Treatment given: randomized to nivolumab then ipilimumab (arm A) or the reverse (arm B). No patient had prior DNA-damaging chemotherapy. Sequenced by immunoSEQ multiplex PCR; TCRdb stores in-frame clones only, minus some. Here the sample spans about 13,000 clones, around 76% being singletons. V was shortened by 7 bases and J by 1 base, with 20 bases between the two germline ends. CDR1 and CDR2 from the germline V gene are LGHNA and YSLEER. This CDR3 is built from 16 residues.

The V and J genes are TRBV4-3 and TRBJ2-7; D perhaps matches TRBD2 (5 bases). This material consisted of CD8+ T cells sorted from blood (inferred from file names), taken from a patient given nivolumab and ipilimumab in sequence. The clonotype was recovered from a human patient with melanoma. Some clones in this sample may be carry-over from other donors' samples. The CDR3 DNA sequence: TGCGCCAGCACCGGAGGAGCGGCTGAGGGATCCTACGAGCAGTACTTC. Its translation is CASTGGAAEGSYEQYF.